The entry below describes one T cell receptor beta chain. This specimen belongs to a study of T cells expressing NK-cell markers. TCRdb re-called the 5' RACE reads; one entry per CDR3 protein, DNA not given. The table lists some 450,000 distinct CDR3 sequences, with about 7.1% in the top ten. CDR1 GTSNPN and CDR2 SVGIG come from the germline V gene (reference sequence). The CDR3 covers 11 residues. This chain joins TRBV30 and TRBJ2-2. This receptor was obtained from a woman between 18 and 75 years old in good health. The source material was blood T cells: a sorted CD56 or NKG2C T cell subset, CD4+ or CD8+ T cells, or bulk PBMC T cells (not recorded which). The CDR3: CAWTDTGELFF.